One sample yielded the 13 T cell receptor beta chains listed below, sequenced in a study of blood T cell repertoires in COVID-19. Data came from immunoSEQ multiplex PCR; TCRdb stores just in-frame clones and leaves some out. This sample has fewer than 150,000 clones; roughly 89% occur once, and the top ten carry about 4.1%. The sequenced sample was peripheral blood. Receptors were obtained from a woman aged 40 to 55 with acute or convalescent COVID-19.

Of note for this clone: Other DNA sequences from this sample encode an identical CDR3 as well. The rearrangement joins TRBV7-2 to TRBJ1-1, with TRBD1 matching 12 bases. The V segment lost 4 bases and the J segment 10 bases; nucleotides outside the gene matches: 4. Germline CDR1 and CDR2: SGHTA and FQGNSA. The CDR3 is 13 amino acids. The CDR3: CASSSGTGGAAFF. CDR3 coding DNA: TGTGCCAGCAGCTCCGGGACAGGGGGCGCAGCTTTCTTT.

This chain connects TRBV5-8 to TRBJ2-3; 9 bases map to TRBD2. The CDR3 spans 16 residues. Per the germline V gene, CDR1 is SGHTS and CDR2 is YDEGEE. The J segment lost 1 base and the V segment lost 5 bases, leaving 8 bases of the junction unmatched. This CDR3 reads CASSLSGRRGTDTQYF. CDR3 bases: TGTGCCAGCAGTCTTAGCGGGAGAAGAGGCACAGATACGCAGTATTTT.

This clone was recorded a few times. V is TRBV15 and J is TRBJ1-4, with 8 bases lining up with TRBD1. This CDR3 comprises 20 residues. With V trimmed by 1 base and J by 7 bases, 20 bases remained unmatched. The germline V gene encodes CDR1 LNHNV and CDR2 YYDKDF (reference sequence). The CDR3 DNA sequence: TGTGCCACCAGCAGAGGTCCAAGGGACAGGCCTGCTTTCTTGTTTGAAAAACTGTTTTTT. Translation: CATSRGPRDRPAFLFEKLFF.

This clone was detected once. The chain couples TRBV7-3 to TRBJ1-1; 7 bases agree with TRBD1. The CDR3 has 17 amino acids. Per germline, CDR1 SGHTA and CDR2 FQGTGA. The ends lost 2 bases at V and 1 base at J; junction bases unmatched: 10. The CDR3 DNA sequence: TGTGCCAGCAGCTTATCCGACAGGGCCGCGGGGAACACTGAAGCTTTCTTT. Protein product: CASSLSDRAAGNTEAFF. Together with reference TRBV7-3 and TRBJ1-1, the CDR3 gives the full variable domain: GAGVSQTPSNKVTEKGKYVELRCDPISGHTALYWYRQSLGQGPEFLIYFQGTGAADDSGLPNDRFFAVRPEGSVSTLKIQRTERGDSAVYLCASSLSDRAAGNTEAFFGQGTRLTVV.

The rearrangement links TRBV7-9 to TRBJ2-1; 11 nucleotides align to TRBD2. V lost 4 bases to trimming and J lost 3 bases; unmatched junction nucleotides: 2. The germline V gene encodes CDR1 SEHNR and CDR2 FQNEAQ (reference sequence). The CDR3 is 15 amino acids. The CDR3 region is CASSSGTSGYNEQFF. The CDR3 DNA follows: TGTGCCAGCAGCTCCGGGACTAGCGGCTACAATGAGCAGTTCTTC.

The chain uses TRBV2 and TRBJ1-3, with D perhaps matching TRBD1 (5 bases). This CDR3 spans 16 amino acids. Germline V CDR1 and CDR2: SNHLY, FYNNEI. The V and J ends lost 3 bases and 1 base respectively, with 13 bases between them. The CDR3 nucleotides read TGTGCCAGCAGTGAGGATGGGCAGGGTTCTGGAAACACCATATATTTT. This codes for CASSEDGQGSGNTIYF.

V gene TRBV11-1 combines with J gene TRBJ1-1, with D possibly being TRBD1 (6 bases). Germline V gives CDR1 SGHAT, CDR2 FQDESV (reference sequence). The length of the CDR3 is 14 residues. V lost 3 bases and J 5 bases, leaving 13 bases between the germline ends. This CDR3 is CASSFGPQGTEAFF. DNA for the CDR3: TGTGCCAGCAGCTTTGGTCCCCAGGGGACTGAAGCTTTCTTT.

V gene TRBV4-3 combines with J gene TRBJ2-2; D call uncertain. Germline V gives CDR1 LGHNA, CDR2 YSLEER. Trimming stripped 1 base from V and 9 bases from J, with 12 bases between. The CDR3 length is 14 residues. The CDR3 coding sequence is TGCGCCAGCAGCCAAGCCAATTCTGGCCGGGAGCTGTTTTTT. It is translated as CASSQANSGRELFF.

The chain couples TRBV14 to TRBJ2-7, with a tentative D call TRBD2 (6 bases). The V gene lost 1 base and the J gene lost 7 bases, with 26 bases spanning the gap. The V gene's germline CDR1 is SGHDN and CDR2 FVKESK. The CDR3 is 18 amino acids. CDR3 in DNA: TGTGCCAGCAGCCAAGGGTGGCCCCTCGCTAGCGTAACAGAGGAGCAGTACTTC. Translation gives CASSQGWPLASVTEEQYF.

The CDR3 nucleotides read TGCAGTGCTAGATTCTCCAATGAGCAGTTCTTC. Its translation: CSARFSNEQFF. The chain carries TRBV20-1 and TRBJ2-1; no firm D call. Trimming shortened V by 2 bases and J by 6 bases, and 5 bases separated the two germline ends. The CDR3 has 11 amino acids. Germline CDR1 DFQATT, CDR2 SNEGSKA (reference sequence).

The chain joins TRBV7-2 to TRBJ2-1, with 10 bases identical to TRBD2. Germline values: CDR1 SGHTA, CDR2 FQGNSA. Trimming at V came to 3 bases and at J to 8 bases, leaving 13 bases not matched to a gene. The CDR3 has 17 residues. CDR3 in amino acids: CASSFGIAGGLQDEQFF. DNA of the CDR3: TGTGCCAGCAGCTTCGGAATAGCGGGGGGTCTACAAGATGAGCAGTTCTTC.

CDR3 sequence reads: CASSSGSEGTEAFF. In DNA form, the CDR3 reads TGCGCCAGCAGCTCAGGGTCGGAGGGCACTGAAGCTTTCTTT. V is TRBV4-3 and J is TRBJ1-1; D possibly corresponds to TRBD1 (5 bases). Per the germline V gene, CDR1 is LGHNA and CDR2 is YSLEER. V dropped 5 bases and J dropped 4 bases, with 14 bases sitting between them. The CDR3 has 14 residues.

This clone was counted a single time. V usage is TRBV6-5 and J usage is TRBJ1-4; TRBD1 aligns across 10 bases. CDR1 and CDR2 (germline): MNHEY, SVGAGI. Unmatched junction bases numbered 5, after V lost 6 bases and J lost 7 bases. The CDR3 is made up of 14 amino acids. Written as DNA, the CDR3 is TGTGCCAGCAGCTTGGACAGGGGGAGTGAAAAACTGTTTTTT. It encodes CASSLDRGSEKLFF.